This entry is about one TCR beta chain. The sample comes from a study of blood T cell repertoires in COVID-19. About the research overall: COVID-19 samples, acute and convalescent, were from the United States, Italy and Spain. T cells, B-cell-depleted T cells, or PBMCs provided the cDNA or gDNA that served as material.

Germline-derived CDR1 and CDR2 are SNHLY and FYNNEI. V was pared by 6 bases and J by 10 bases, with 17 bases between. The CDR3 consists of 13 residues. In the original workflow: It was from reference gene primer amplification that nucleated cell counts were estimated. Profiled with immunoSEQ multiplex PCR; TCRdb holds only in-frame clones, not every one. The DNA was the basis for D and trimming; V, J and clone size are from that table. The sample has 60,000 to 75,000 clones; around 90% are singletons. The J gene is TRBJ2-3, the V gene TRBV2; D is ambiguous. This receptor was identified in a human donor in a cohort sampled during active COVID-19. The material sequenced was peripheral blood. CDR3 sequence reads: CASRTNKELSQYF. The CDR3 DNA sequence: TGTGCCAGCAGGACCAACAAGGAGCTATCGCAGTATTTT.